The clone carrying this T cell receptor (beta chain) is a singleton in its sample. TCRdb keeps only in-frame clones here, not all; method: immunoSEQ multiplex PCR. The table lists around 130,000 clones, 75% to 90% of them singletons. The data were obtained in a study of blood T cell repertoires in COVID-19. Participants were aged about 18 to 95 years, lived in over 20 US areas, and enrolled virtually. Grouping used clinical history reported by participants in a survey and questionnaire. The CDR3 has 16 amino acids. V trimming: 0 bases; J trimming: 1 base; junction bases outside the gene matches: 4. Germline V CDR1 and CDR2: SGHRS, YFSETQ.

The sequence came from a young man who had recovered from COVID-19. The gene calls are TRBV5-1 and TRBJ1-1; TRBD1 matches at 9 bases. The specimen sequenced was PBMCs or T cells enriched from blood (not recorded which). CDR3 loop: CASSLVGQGKNTEAFF. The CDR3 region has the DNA TGCGCCAGCAGCTTGGTCGGACAGGGGAAGAACACTGAAGCTTTCTTT.